The 5 T cell receptor beta chains reported below all come from one sample, sequenced in a study of beta chain features in type 1 diabetes. TCRB transcripts that were expressed got sequenced, as all of the isolated RNA had been reverse transcribed. The table came from immunoSEQ multiplex PCR; TCRdb's copy has only in-frame clones and leaves some out. The sample has 150,000 to 160,000 clones, roughly 10% seen once. The sequenced sample was central memory CD4+ T cells from blood. The receptors shown here come from a man between 18 and 35 years old in good health.

The chain is built from TRBV9 and TRBJ2-7, with 9 bases lining up with TRBD1. V lost 6 bases and J lost 0; bases outside the gene matches: 7. From germline, CDR1 is SGDLS and CDR2 YYNGEE. The CDR3 runs to 15 residues. The CDR3 DNA sequence: TGTGCCAGCAATGTGGGGACAGGGAGCTCCTACGAGCAGTACTTC. Amino acids: CASNVGTGSSYEQYF. The whole variable domain, remainder taken from reference TRBV9 and TRBJ2-7, is DSGVTQTPKHLITATGQRVTLRCSPRSGDLSVYWYQQSLDQGLQFLIQYYNGEERAKGNILERFSAQQFPDLHSELNLSSLELGDSALYFCASNVGTGSSYEQYFGPGTRLTVT.

This chain links TRBV14 with TRBJ1-1; possible D gene TRBD1, 5 bases. V gave up 1 base and J gave up 7 bases, with 7 bases separating them. The CDR3 extends over 12 amino acids. The germline V gene has CDR1 SGHDN and CDR2 FVKESK. The CDR3 DNA reads as TGTGCCAGCAGCCAAGGGACACTTGAAGCTTTCTTT. Protein product: CASSQGTLEAFF.

This clone was counted only a few times. CDR3: CASSADTGDQPQHF. In nucleotides, the CDR3 is TGCGCCAGCAGCGCCGATACAGGGGATCAGCCCCAGCATTTT. The chain links TRBV5-1 to TRBJ1-5, with 7 bases matching TRBD1. The trim removed 4 bases at V and 5 bases at J, leaving 6 bases unmatched. CDR1 and CDR2 (germline): SGHRS, YFSETQ. CDR3 length: 14 amino acids.

The chain employs TRBV10-3 and TRBJ2-7, with D perhaps TRBD2 (5 bases). CDR1 is ENHRY and CDR2 is SYGVKD in the germline V gene. This CDR3 comprises 14 residues. Trimming removed 0 bases from V and 2 bases from J, with 8 bases in between. CDR3: CAISESIGAYEQYF. DNA for the CDR3: TGTGCCATCAGTGAGTCAATCGGGGCCTACGAGCAGTACTTC.

The chain recombines TRBV4-3 with TRBJ2-1, with TRBD2 identical over 13 bases. Trimming cost V 1 base and J 9 bases; bases outside gene matches: 9. Germline-derived CDR1 and CDR2 are LGHNA and YSLEER. The CDR3 length is 17 residues. CDR3 sequence reads: CASSQGVGLAGVSEQFF. The CDR3 nucleotides are TGCGCCAGCAGCCAAGGGGTTGGACTAGCGGGAGTATCTGAGCAGTTCTTC.